This T cell receptor beta chain was captured in a study of identical twins. The J segment lost 7 bases and the V segment lost 2 bases, leaving 10 bases of the junction unmatched. Germline lookup yields CDR1 LGHNA and CDR2 YNFKEQ. This CDR3 has 15 residues. A template switching step contributed a universal primer site, while unique molecular identifiers were present in the cDNA. TCRdb reprocessed the 5' RACE reads with MiXCR, giving one entry per CDR3 protein. The table includes about 520,000 distinct CDR3 sequences, less than 25% detected once. This clonotype was counted a few times. The same sample was also used in a study of T cells expressing NK-cell markers.

The chain recombines TRBV4-2 with TRBJ2-7; TRBD1 matches 8 bases. Sequencing used CD4+ T cells sorted from blood. The TCR was taken from a woman under 30 in good health. Here the CDR3 DNA reads TGTGCCAGCAGCCAAAGGACAGGGCAACAAGGGGAGCAGTACTTC. Its translation is CASSQRTGQQGEQYF.